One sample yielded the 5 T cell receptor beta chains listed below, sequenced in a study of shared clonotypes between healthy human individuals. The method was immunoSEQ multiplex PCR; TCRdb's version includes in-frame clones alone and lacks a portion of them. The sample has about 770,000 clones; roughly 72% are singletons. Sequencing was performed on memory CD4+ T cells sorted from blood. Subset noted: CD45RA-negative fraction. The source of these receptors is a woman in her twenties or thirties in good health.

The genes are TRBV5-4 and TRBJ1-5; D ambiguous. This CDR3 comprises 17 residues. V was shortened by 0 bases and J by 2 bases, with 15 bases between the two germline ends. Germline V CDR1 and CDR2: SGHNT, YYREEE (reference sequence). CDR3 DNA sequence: TGTGCCAGCAGCTTGGGTGGAGGGCCCGCGGGCAATCAGCCCCAGCATTTT. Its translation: CASSLGGGPAGNQPQHF.

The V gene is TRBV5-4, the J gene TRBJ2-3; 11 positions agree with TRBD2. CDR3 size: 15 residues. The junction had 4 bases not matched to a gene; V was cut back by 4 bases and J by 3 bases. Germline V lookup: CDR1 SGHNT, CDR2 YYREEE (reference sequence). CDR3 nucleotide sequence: TGTGCCAGCAGCCAGGGACTAGCGGTGACAGATACGCAGTATTTT. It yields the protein CASSQGLAVTDTQYF.

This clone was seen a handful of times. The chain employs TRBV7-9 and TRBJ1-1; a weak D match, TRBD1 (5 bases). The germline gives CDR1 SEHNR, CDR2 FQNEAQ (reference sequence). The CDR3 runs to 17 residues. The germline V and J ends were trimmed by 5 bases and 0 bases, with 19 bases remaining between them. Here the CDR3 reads CASSPTRGTMLNTEAFF. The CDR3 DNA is TGTGCCAGCAGCCCAACCCGGGGCACGATGCTGAACACTGAAGCTTTCTTT.

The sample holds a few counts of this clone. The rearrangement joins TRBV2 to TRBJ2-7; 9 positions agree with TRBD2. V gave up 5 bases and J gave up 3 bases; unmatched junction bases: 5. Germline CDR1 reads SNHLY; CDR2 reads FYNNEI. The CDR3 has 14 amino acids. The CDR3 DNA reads TGTGCCAGCAGTTGGACTAGCGACAACTACGAGCAGTACTTC. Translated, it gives CASSWTSDNYEQYF.

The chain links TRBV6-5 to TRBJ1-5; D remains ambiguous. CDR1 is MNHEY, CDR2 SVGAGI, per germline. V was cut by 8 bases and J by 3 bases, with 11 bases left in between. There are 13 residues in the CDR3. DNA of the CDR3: TGTGCCAGCTCTCGAGAGATCAATCAGCCCCAGCATTTT. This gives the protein CASSREINQPQHF.